Shown below are 5 T cell receptor beta chains from a single sample sequenced in a study of graft-versus-host responses after intestinal transplantation. These receptors lack a known antigen. TCRdb's copy holds only in-frame clones and misses some; the assay was immunoSEQ multiplex PCR. The sample contains over 80,000 clones, about nine tenths of which appear only once. Source: unstimulated CD4+ T cells sorted from spleen or lymph node cells, taken before transplant. The origin of the receptors is a human donor who was the organ donor for an intestinal transplant.

The gene calls are TRBV5-1 and TRBJ2-2; TRBD2 matches at 8 bases. V gave up 0 bases and J gave up 7 bases; unmatched junction bases: 5. Per germline, CDR1 SGHRS and CDR2 YFSETQ. The CDR3 has 15 residues. The CDR3 reads CASSLAGGAGGELFF. Here the CDR3 DNA reads TGCGCCAGCAGCTTGGCCGGGGGGGCTGGCGGGGAGCTGTTTTTT.

V gene TRBV4-1 combines with J gene TRBJ1-1; TRBD1 is a possible D gene (6 bases). Germline CDR1 and CDR2: MGHRA and YSYEKL. This CDR3 region has 16 residues. V gave up 1 base and J gave up 2 bases, with 14 bases separating them. CDR3 residues: CASSQANRVINTEAFF. CDR3 coding DNA: TGCGCCAGCAGCCAAGCTAACAGGGTTATCAACACTGAAGCTTTCTTT.

J is TRBJ1-5 and V is TRBV19; TRBD1 matches at 11 bases. The V gene end was trimmed by 5 bases and the J gene end by 2 bases; junction bases not matched to a gene: 5. The CDR3 runs to 16 residues. Germline assignment: CDR1 LNHDA and CDR2 SQIVND (reference sequence). CDR3 in DNA: TGTGCCAGTAGTCCTCGGACAGGGGGCGGCAATCAGCCCCAGCATTTT. Its protein product is CASSPRTGGGNQPQHF. Supplemented by reference TRBV19 and TRBJ1-5, the full variable domain reads DGGITQSPKYLFRKEGQNVTLSCEQNLNHDAMYWYRQDPGQGLRLIYYSQIVNDFQKGDIAEGYSVSREKKESFPLTVTSAQKNPTAFYLCASSPRTGGGNQPQHFGDGTRLSIL.

Of note for this clone: Other DNA sequences in this specimen translate into the identical CDR3. V and J are TRBV4-2 and TRBJ2-3; 10 bases are a match to TRBD2. The J segment lost 6 bases and the V segment lost 1 base, leaving 7 bases of the junction unmatched. The CDR3 sequence is 16 residues long. From germline, CDR1 is LGHNA and CDR2 YNFKEQ. The CDR3 spells CASSQGERGGRDTQYF. For the CDR3, the DNA is TGTGCCAGCAGCCAAGGCGAGCGGGGGGGGAGGGATACGCAGTATTTT.

The V call is TRBV4-1, the J call TRBJ1-2; TRBD1 matches 7 bases. This CDR3 comprises 12 residues. Germline-derived CDR1 and CDR2 are MGHRA and YSYEKL. The V segment lost 4 bases and the J segment 4 bases; nucleotides outside the gene matches: 0. The CDR3 DNA reads as TGCGCCAGCAGCCGGACAGGCTATGGCTACACCTTC. It codes for CASSRTGYGYTF.